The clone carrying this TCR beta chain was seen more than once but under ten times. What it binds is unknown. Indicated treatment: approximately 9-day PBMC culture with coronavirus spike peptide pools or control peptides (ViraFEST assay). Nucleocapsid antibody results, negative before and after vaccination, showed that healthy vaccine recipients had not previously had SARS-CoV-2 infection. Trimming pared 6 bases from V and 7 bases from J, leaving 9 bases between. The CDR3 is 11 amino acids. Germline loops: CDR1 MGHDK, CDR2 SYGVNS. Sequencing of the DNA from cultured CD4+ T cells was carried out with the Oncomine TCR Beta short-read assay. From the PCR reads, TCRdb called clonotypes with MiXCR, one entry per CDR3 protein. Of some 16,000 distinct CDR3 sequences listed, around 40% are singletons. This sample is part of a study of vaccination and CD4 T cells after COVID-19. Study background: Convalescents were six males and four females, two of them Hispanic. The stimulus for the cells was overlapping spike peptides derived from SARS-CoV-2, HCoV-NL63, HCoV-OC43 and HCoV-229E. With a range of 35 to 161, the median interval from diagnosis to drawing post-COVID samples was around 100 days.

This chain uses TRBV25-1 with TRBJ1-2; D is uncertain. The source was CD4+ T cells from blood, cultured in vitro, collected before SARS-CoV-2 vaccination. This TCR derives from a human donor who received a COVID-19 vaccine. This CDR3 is CASRTEAGYTF. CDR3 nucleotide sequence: TGTGCCAGCAGGACGGAGGCTGGCTACACCTTC.